The entry below describes one T cell receptor beta chain. Its antigen is undetermined. The CDR3 consists of 16 residues. CDR1 is SGHAT and CDR2 is FQNNGV in the germline V gene. The ends were cut back, 5 bases at V and 5 bases at J, with 19 bases in the middle. Per the original methods: From ImmunoSEQ came sequences covering only the junction and carrying no quality scores, so filtering differed. Data came from immunoSEQ multiplex PCR; TCRdb stores just in-frame clones and leaves some out. V, J and clone size are taken as reported in that table, and D and trimming were inferred from the DNA itself. The table shows about 480,000 clones, with about four fifths occurring only once. This entry comes from a study of shared clonotypes between healthy human individuals. Overall study findings and caveats: Blood alone was sampled, and tissue repertoires likely differ.

The chain links TRBV11-2 to TRBJ2-4; D perhaps matches TRBD2 (7 bases). The clonotype comes from a woman aged 40 to 55 in good health. Some clones in this sample may be carry-over from other donors' samples. What was sequenced was PBMCs. CDR3 residues: CASSPRGAGPQNIQYF. The CDR3, as DNA: TGTGCCAGCAGCCCCCGGGGGGCGGGACCCCAAAACATTCAGTACTTC.